This T cell receptor beta chain originates from a study of a mutant IDH1 vaccine in newly diagnosed glioma. Study as a whole: Treated patients showed a male proportion of around 62%, a female proportion of approximately 40%, and a mean age of 40.4 years. Study results and caveats: Overall, just under 95% of patients had vaccine-induced immune responses. Apparently, pseudoprogression bore no relation to changes among the top peripheral T cell clonotypes.

Concerning this clone: Its specificity is unknown.

Assay: immunoSEQ multiplex PCR; the TCRdb copy retains only in-frame clones and omits some. The repertoire includes 25,000 or so clones, more than 65% of them detected once, and 7.2% sits in the top ten. Specified time point: week 5, during vaccination. The study gave 300 ug of mutant IDH1 20-mer peptide per vaccine dose, with topical imiquimod. The junction had 1 base not matched to a gene; V was cut back by 3 bases and J by 8 bases. CDR1 and CDR2 (germline): MNHEY, SMNVEV (reference sequence). The length of the CDR3 is 12 residues. This specimen consisted of PBMCs, obtained from a glioma patient whose treatment included an IDH1 peptide vaccine. This TCR was recovered from a man aged 40-50 years with glioma. Some clones in this sample may be carry-over from other donors' samples. The V gene is TRBV27, the J gene TRBJ2-4, with 7 bases lining up with TRBD2. The CDR3 sequence: CASSLGGDIQYF. CDR3 nucleotides: TGTGCCAGCAGTTTGGGGGGGGACATTCAGTACTTC.